This record looks at one T cell receptor beta chain sequence and its context. An immunoSEQ assay, version v3.0, was performed at survey level. Generated by immunoSEQ multiplex PCR, the TCRdb table keeps only in-frame clones and is missing some. The sample records about 10,000 clones, over 75% being singletons. These data are taken from a study of long-term antiretroviral therapy in people with HIV. This CDR3 region has 15 residues. Trimming took 3 bases from V and 6 from J; bases not matched to a gene: 3. CDR1 and CDR2 (germline): GTSNPN, SVGIG (reference sequence). Here the sequenced sample was unsorted PBMCs, taken 0.7 years after starting antiretroviral therapy. The chain has TRBV30 and TRBJ2-3; 16 bases agree with TRBD2. This TCR came from a man aged 40-50 years with HIV. CDR3 DNA: TGTGCCTGGAGCGGGACTAGCGGGAGGGCTGATACGCAGTATTTT. Translated: CAWSGTSGRADTQYF.